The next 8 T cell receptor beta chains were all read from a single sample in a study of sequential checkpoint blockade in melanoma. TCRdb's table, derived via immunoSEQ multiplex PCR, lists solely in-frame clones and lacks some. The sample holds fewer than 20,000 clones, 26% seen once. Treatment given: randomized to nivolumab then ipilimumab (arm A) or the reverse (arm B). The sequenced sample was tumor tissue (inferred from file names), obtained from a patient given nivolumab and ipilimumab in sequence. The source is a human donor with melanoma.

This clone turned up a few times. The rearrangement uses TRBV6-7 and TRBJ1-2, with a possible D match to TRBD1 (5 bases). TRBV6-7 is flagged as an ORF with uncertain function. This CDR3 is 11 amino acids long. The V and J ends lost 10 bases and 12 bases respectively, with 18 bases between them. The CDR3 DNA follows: TGTGCCACCCGACGGGGAATGGGGGACACCTTC. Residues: CATRRGMGDTF.

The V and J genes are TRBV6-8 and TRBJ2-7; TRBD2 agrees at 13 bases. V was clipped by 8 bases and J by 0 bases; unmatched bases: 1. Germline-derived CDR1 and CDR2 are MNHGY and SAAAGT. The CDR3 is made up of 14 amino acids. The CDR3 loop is CASRTSGSSYEQYF. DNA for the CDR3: TGTGCCAGCCGGACTAGCGGGAGCTCCTACGAGCAGTACTTC.

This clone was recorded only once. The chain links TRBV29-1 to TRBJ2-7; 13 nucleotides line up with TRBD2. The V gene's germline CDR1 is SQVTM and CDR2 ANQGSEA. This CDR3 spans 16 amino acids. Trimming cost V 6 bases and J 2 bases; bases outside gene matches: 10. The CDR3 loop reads CSVLTSGRAGPYEQYF. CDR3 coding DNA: TGCAGCGTACTCACTAGCGGGAGGGCCGGTCCCTACGAGCAGTACTTC.

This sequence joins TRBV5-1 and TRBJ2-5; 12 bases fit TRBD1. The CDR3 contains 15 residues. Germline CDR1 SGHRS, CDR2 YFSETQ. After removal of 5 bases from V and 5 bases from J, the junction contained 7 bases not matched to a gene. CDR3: CASRHGTGGEETQYF. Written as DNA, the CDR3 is TGCGCCAGCAGGCACGGGACAGGGGGCGAGGAGACCCAGTACTTC.

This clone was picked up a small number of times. CDR3 DNA: TGTGCCAGCAGTAAGGGGGCGATTGGGGATTCGAGGGAGACCCAGTACTTC. Translation: CASSKGAIGDSRETQYF. The chain carries TRBV6-8 and TRBJ2-5, with 7 bases lining up with TRBD1. Trimming at V came to 5 bases and at J to 5 bases, leaving 17 bases not matched to a gene. Germline loops: CDR1 MNHGY, CDR2 SAAAGT. The CDR3 is made up of 17 amino acids.

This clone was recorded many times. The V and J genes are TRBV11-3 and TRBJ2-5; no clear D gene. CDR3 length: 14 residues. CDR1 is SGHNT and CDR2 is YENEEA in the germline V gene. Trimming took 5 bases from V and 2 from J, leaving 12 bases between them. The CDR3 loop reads CASSLTVQQETQYF. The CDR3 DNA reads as TGTGCCAGCAGCCTAACTGTGCAGCAAGAGACCCAGTACTTC.

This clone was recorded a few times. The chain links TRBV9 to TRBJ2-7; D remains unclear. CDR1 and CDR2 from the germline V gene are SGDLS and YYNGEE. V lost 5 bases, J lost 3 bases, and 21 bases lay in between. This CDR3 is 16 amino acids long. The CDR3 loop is CASSEALRPHGYEQYF. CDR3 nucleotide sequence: TGTGCCAGCAGTGAAGCGCTTCGACCTCATGGCTACGAGCAGTACTTC. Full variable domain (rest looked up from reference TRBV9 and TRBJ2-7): DSGVTQTPKHLITATGQRVTLRCSPRSGDLSVYWYQQSLDQGLQFLIQYYNGEERAKGNILERFSAQQFPDLHSELNLSSLELGDSALYFCASSEALRPHGYEQYFGPGTRLTVT.

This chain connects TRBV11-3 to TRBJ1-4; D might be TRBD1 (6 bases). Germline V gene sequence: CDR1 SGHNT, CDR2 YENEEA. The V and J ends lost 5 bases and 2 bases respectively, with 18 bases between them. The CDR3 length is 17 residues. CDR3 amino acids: CASSPGDGGRTNEKLFF. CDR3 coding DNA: TGTGCCAGCAGCCCAGGAGACGGGGGGCGTACTAATGAAAAACTGTTTTTT.